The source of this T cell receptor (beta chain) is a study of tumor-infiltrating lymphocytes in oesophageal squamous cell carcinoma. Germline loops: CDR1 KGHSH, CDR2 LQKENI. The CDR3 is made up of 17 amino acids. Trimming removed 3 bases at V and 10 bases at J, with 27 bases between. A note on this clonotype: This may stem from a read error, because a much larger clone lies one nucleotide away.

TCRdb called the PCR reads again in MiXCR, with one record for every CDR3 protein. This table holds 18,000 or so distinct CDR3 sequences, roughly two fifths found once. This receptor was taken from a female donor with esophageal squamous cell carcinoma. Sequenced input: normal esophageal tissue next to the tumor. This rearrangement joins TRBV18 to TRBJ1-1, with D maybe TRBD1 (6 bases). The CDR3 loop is CASSPTGEGVSVGGAFF. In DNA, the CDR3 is TGTGCCAGCTCACCGACCGGGGAGGGGGTATCGGTGGGTGGAGCTTTCTTT.